These 18 T cell receptor beta chains were sequenced from one sample in a study of cytomegalovirus exposure and HLA in healthy donors. Method: immunoSEQ multiplex PCR; TCRdb's copy keeps in-frame clones and lacks some. The repertoire holds 80,000 to 100,000 clones, with roughly 87% as singletons. The sequenced sample was PBMCs. The source is a man between 18 and 35 years old in good health and CMV-seropositive.

This chain joins TRBV19 and TRBJ1-5; 8 bases agree with TRBD1. The germline V gene encodes CDR1 LNHDA and CDR2 SQIVND (reference sequence). The CDR3 spans 15 residues. The J segment lost 9 bases and the V segment lost 6 bases, leaving 13 bases of the junction unmatched. This CDR3 is CASSRRETGVGPQHF. The CDR3 coding sequence is TGTGCCAGTAGCCGCCGGGAGACAGGGGTGGGGCCCCAGCATTTT.

This chain uses TRBV14 with TRBJ1-1; 8 nucleotides line up with TRBD1. Germline V gene sequence: CDR1 SGHDN, CDR2 FVKESK. This CDR3 spans 15 amino acids. V was clipped by 5 bases and J by 10 bases; unmatched bases: 15. CDR3 sequence: CASSNGQGHTRRAFF. CDR3 coding DNA: TGTGCCAGCAGCAACGGACAGGGACACACCAGAAGAGCTTTCTTT.

V usage is TRBV4-3 and J usage is TRBJ2-2; TRBD1 matches at 12 bases. After removal of 1 base from V and 5 bases from J, the junction contained 11 bases not matched to a gene. Looked up from germline, CDR1 is LGHNA and CDR2 is YSLEER. The CDR3 is made up of 19 amino acids. The CDR3 loop is CASSQGFPGQGAVTGELFF. Here the CDR3 DNA reads TGCGCCAGCAGCCAAGGATTTCCGGGACAGGGGGCGGTTACCGGGGAGCTGTTTTTT.

The chain is built from TRBV19 and TRBJ1-5; perhaps TRBD1 as D (6 bases). Germline V lookup: CDR1 LNHDA, CDR2 SQIVND (reference sequence). V lost 6 bases and J lost 3, with 9 bases in between. The CDR3 runs 13 residues. CDR3 nucleotide sequence: TGTGCCAGTAGAGGGGACAACAATCAGCCCCAGCATTTT. Its translation is CASRGDNNQPQHF.

This clone was observed once. The gene calls are TRBV4-1 and TRBJ2-5; TRBD2 matches 8 bases. The CDR3 consists of 15 residues. Germline CDR1 MGHRA, CDR2 YSYEKL. V lost 1 base to trimming and J lost 4 bases; unmatched junction nucleotides: 5. CDR3 amino acids: CASSQVTGGVETQYF. DNA of the CDR3: TGCGCCAGCAGCCAAGTAACCGGGGGGGTAGAGACCCAGTACTTC.

The CDR3 reads CASSLAPGNTGELFF. The CDR3 nucleotides are TGTGCCAGCAGCTTAGCTCCAGGGAACACCGGGGAGCTGTTTTTT. This chain uses TRBV7-6 with TRBJ2-2; no reliable D call. Germline-derived CDR1 and CDR2 are SGHVS and FNYEAQ. The CDR3 has 15 residues. Trimming removed 0 bases from V and 1 base from J, with 6 bases in between.

This sequence joins TRBV7-3 and TRBJ1-1; TRBD1 matches at 7 bases. Germline V CDR1 and CDR2: SGHTA, FQGTGA. The CDR3 sequence is 16 residues long. V lost 5 bases, J lost 0 bases, and 9 bases stayed unmatched. As DNA, the CDR3 is TGTGCCAGCAGCCCCAGGACAGGCCCAATGAACACTGAAGCTTTCTTT. This codes for CASSPRTGPMNTEAFF. The complete variable domain, with remaining parts taken from reference TRBV7-3 and TRBJ1-1, reads GAGVSQTPSNKVTEKGKYVELRCDPISGHTALYWYRQSLGQGPEFLIYFQGTGAADDSGLPNDRFFAVRPEGSVSTLKIQRTERGDSAVYLCASSPRTGPMNTEAFFGQGTRLTVV.

This sequence joins TRBV6-1 and TRBJ2-5, with 14 bases that match TRBD2. Germline-derived CDR1 and CDR2 are MNHNS and SASEGT. There are 16 residues in the CDR3. J was trimmed by 5 bases and V by 3 bases; bases with no gene match: 5. CDR3 bases: TGTGCCAGCAGTGAGGGACTAGCGGGAGTAGTGGAGACCCAGTACTTC. It yields the protein CASSEGLAGVVETQYF.

This chain joins TRBV13 and TRBJ2-1, with TRBD2 matching over 7 bases. Germline CDR1 PRHDT, CDR2 FYEKMQ (reference sequence). The CDR3 has 16 amino acids. Trimming took 4 bases from V and 2 from J; bases not matched to a gene: 8. This CDR3 is CASSSEILAAYNEQFF. In DNA form, the CDR3 reads TGTGCCAGCAGCTCCGAGATTCTAGCGGCCTACAATGAGCAGTTCTTC.

The gene calls are TRBV19 and TRBJ2-3, with D maybe TRBD2 (5 bases). Trimming cost V 3 bases and J 0 bases, with 13 bases left between them. This CDR3 has 16 residues. Germline V gene sequence: CDR1 LNHDA, CDR2 SQIVND (reference sequence). The CDR3: CASSMPRVDSTDTQYF. Written as DNA, the CDR3 is TGTGCCAGTAGTATGCCGAGGGTGGATAGCACAGATACGCAGTATTTT.

As concerns this clone: Other DNA sequences from this sample encode an identical CDR3 as well. V gene TRBV14 combines with J gene TRBJ2-7; the D is unclear. CDR3 length: 12 residues. Germline V gene sequence: CDR1 SGHDN, CDR2 FVKESK. V lost 0 bases and J lost 2, with 2 bases in between. The CDR3 is CASSQDTYEQYF. Here the CDR3 DNA reads TGTGCCAGCAGCCAAGATACCTACGAGCAGTACTTC.

The V and J genes are TRBV11-3 and TRBJ2-7, with TRBD2 identical over 10 bases. Germline-derived CDR1 and CDR2 are SGHNT and YENEEA. The CDR3 is 15 residues long. J lost 2 bases, V lost 5 bases, and 6 bases had no gene match. Here the CDR3 reads CASSKLAGQTYEQYF. The CDR3, as DNA: TGTGCCAGCAGCAAACTAGCGGGACAAACCTACGAGCAGTACTTC.

This rearrangement joins TRBV4-3 to TRBJ2-2; D is ambiguous. The CDR3 loop spans 16 amino acids. The germline V gene encodes CDR1 LGHNA and CDR2 YSLEER. Between the trimmed V and J ends, which lost 0 bases and 0 bases, there was a span of 8 bases. The CDR3 here is CASSQEGGTNTGELFF. CDR3 sequence (DNA): TGCGCCAGCAGCCAAGAAGGCGGCACGAACACCGGGGAGCTGTTTTTT.

The chain has TRBV25-1 and TRBJ1-1, with D hard to call. The V gene lost 2 bases and the J gene lost 3 bases, with 13 bases spanning the gap. CDR1 is MGHDK and CDR2 is SYGVNS in the germline V gene. This CDR3 comprises 15 residues. In nucleotides, the CDR3 is TGTGCCAGCAGTGAAGTTTTGAGTCACGACACTGAAGCTTTCTTT. It encodes CASSEVLSHDTEAFF.

This clone was recorded only once. V usage is TRBV13 and J usage is TRBJ2-5; 7 bases line up with TRBD2. CDR3 length: 14 amino acids. V shed 7 bases, J shed 3 bases, and the junction held 8 bases outside the gene matches. In germline, CDR1 is PRHDT, CDR2 FYEKMQ (reference sequence). Here the CDR3 DNA reads TGTGCCAGCACTTGGAGCGGGATGGAAGAGACCCAGTACTTC. Translating gives CASTWSGMEETQYF.

V is TRBV12-5 and J is TRBJ1-3; D possibly corresponds to TRBD1 (5 bases). The ends were cut back, 6 bases at V and 4 bases at J, with 13 bases in the middle. The CDR3 has 14 amino acids. The germline V gene encodes CDR1 LGHNT and CDR2 FRNRAP. CDR3 amino acids: CASGSGKGGNTIYF. CDR3 in DNA: TGTGCTAGTGGCTCAGGGAAAGGGGGAAACACCATATATTTT.

J is TRBJ2-1 and V is TRBV7-9; 7 nucleotides line up with TRBD1. The CDR3 length is 12 residues. From germline, CDR1 is SEHNR and CDR2 FQNEAQ (reference sequence). V was clipped by 1 base and J by 12 bases; unmatched bases: 3. The CDR3 sequence is CASSLVGDRQFF. Here the CDR3 DNA reads TGTGCCAGCAGCTTAGTTGGGGACAGGCAGTTCTTC.

CDR3 coding DNA: TGTGCCAGCAGTTCCGGGACAGGGGTGTACGAGCAGTACTTC. Translated: CASSSGTGVYEQYF. V gene TRBV11-3 combines with J gene TRBJ2-7; TRBD1 matches at 10 bases. Trimming removed 6 bases from V and 4 bases from J; junction bases left unmatched: 6. Germline-derived CDR1 and CDR2 are SGHNT and YENEEA. The CDR3 spans 14 residues.